This T cell receptor beta chain was identified during a study of post-analysis software for immune sequencing data. Carried by the TCR beta cDNA libraries were unique molecular identifiers. Each CDR3 protein gets one entry after TCRdb re-called the PCR reads with MiXCR. The table shows 450,000 or so distinct CDR3 sequences, with nearly 45% occurring only once. General study results and limits: The five TRBV segments detected at higher frequency in patients than in controls included TRBV5-6, TRBV5-1 and TRBV20-1. Significantly lower normalized Chao1 diversity was found in patients with multiple sclerosis relative to controls.

Remarks on this clonotype: The antigen is undetermined.

V shed 2 bases, J shed 2 bases, and the junction held 2 bases outside the gene matches. CDR1 SGHKS and CDR2 YYEKEE come from the germline V gene (reference sequence). The CDR3 length is 14 residues. The chain is built from TRBV5-5 and TRBJ2-7; 9 nucleotides align to TRBD1. The sequenced material came from blood. The receptor's source is a girl aged 10 to 17 with multiple sclerosis. CDR3 sequence: CASSFRTGAYEQYF. The CDR3 region has the DNA TGTGCCAGCAGCTTCAGGACAGGGGCCTACGAGCAGTACTTC.